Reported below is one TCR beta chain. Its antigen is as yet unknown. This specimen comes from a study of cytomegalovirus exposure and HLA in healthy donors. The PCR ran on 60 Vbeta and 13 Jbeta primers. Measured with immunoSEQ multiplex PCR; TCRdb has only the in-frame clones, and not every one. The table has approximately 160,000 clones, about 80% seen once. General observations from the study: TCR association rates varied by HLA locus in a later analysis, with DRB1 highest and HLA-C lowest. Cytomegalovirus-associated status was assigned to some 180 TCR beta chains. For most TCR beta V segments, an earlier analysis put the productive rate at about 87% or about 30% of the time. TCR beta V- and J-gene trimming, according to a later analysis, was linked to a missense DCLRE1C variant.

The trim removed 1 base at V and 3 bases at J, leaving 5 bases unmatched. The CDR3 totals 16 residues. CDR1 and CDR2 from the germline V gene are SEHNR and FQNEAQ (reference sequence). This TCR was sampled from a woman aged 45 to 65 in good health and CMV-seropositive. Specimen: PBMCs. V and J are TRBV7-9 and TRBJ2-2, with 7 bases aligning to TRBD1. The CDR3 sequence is CASSLVAQGDTGELFF. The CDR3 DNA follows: TGTGCCAGCAGCTTAGTGGCCCAGGGGGACACCGGGGAGCTGTTTTTT.